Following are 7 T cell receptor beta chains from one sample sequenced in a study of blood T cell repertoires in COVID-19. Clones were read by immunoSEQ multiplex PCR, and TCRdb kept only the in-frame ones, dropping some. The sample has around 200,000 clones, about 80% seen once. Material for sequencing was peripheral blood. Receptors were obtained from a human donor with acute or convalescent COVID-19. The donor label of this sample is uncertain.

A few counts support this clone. The CDR3 coding sequence is TGTGCCAGCTCAACAAAGAACACTGAAGCTTTCTTT. As protein: CASSTKNTEAFF. J is TRBJ1-1 and V is TRBV18; D not certain. V was clipped by 5 bases and J by 1 base, with 5 bases between them. The CDR3 length is 12 residues. Germline V gene sequence: CDR1 KGHSH, CDR2 LQKENI.

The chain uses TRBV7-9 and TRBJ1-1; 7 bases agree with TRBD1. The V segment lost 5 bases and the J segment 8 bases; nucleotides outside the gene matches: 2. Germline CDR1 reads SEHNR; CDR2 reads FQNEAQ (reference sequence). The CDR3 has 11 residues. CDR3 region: CASSQDREAFF. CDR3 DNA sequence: TGTGCCAGCAGCCAGGACAGGGAAGCTTTCTTT.

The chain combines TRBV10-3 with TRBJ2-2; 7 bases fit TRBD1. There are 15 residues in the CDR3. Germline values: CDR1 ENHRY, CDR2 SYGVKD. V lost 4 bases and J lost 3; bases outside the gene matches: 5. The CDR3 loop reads CAISGAGGDTGELFF. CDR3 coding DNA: TGTGCCATCAGTGGGGCAGGGGGTGACACCGGGGAGCTGTTTTTT.

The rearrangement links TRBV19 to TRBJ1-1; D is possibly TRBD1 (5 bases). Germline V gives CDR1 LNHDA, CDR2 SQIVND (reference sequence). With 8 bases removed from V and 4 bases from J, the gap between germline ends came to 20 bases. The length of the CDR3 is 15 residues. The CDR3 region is CASLDSGYLSTEAFF. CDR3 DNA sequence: TGTGCCAGTCTAGACAGTGGGTACTTGAGCACTGAAGCTTTCTTT. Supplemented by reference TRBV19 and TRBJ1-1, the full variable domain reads DGGITQSPKYLFRKEGQNVTLSCEQNLNHDAMYWYRQDPGQGLRLIYYSQIVNDFQKGDIAEGYSVSREKKESFPLTVTSAQKNPTAFYLCASLDSGYLSTEAFFGQGTRLTVV.

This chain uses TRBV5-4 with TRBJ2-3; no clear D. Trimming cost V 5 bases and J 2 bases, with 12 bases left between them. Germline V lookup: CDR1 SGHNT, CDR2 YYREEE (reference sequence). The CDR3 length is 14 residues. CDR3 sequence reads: CASSRARDTDTQYF. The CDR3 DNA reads TGTGCCAGCAGTCGTGCGCGAGACACAGATACGCAGTATTTT.

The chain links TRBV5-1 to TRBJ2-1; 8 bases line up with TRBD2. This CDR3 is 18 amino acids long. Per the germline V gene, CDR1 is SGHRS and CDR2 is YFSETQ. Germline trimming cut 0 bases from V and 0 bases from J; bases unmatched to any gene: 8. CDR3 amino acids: CASSLVVIAGFSYNEQFF. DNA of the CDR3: TGCGCCAGCAGCTTGGTGGTAATAGCGGGGTTCTCCTACAATGAGCAGTTCTTC.

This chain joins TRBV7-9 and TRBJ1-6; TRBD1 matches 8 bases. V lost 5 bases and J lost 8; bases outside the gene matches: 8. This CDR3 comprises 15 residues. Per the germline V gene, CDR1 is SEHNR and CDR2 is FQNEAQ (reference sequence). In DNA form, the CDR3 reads TGTGCCAGCAGCCACGGACAGGGCAACGATTCACCCCTCCACTTT. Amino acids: CASSHGQGNDSPLHF.